These T cell receptor beta chains were read from a single sample in a study of OX40 agonist ivuxolimab in advanced cancers. TCRdb's copy holds only in-frame clones and misses some; the assay was immunoSEQ multiplex PCR. This repertoire shows about 85,000 clones, 80% to 90% found once; its top ten account for 2%. This material consisted of CD4+ or CD8+ T cells sorted from blood, taken in a trial of the OX40 agonist ivuxolimab. The receptor source for this set is an adult with an advanced solid tumor such as melanoma, head and neck, liver or kidney cancer. Each CDR3 is given with its conserved first and last residue. Fields, in order: J gene, clone size, V gene, CDR3 length, D gene, CDR3 DNA, CDR3 protein. A D gene is named only where the DNA matches it firmly. A clone size is listed for some rows: how often the clone was seen (once, few, many), or a class if it is expanded.

TRBJ2-2 | few | TRBV27 | 16 | NA | TGTGCCAGCAAAGGAGGGAGATTTTTGCTTGGCGGGGAGCTGTTTTTT | CASKGGRFLLGGELFF
TRBJ1-5 | NA | TRBV5-1 | 13 | NA | TGCGCCAGCAGCGAACGCTACAATCAGCCCCAGCATTTT | CASSERYNQPQHF
TRBJ1-4 | NA | TRBV7-2 | 15 | NA | TGTGCCAGCAGTCTAGACAGAGCAACTAATGAAAAACTGTTTTTT | CASSLDRATNEKLFF
TRBJ2-7 | NA | TRBV10-3 | 16 | TRBD1 | TGTGCCATCAGTGGGGTGGACAGGGAACCTCTGTACGAGCAGTACTTC | CAISGVDREPLYEQYF
TRBJ2-5 | NA | TRBV30 | 14 | NA | TGTGCCTGGAGTGTAAAGGGCGGGGCAGAGACCCAGTACTTC | CAWSVKGGAETQYF
TRBJ1-2 | NA | TRBV7-2 | 13 | TRBD1 | TGTGCCAGCAGCTTCCGGGACAGGGACGGCTACACCTTC | CASSFRDRDGYTF
TRBJ2-3 | few | TRBV7-8 | 14 | NA | TGTGCCAGCAGCTTATTCGTCAGCACAGATACGCAGTATTTT | CASSLFVSTDTQYF
TRBJ1-6 | once | TRBV5-4 | 13 | NA | TGTGCCAGCAGCTTCGAGGGAAGGCCACCCCTCCACTTT | CASSFEGRPPLHF
TRBJ2-2 | NA | TRBV7-3 | 15 | NA | TGTGCCAGCAGCTTACCAACCGGTGGGACCGGGGAGCTGTTTTTT | CASSLPTGGTGELFF
TRBJ2-7 | NA | TRBV5-6 | 14 | NA | TGTGCCAGCAGCTCAAGCTGGGGGTACTACGAGCAGTACTTC | CASSSSWGYYEQYF
TRBJ1-5 | NA | TRBV28 | 16 | NA | TGTGCCAGCAGCCAACCCCACGGTACATTCAATCAGCCCCAGCATTTT | CASSQPHGTFNQPQHF
TRBJ2-2 | NA | TRBV6-4 | 14 | NA | TGTGCCAGCAGTGAGCGTTCGGGTTCCGGGGAGCTGTTTTTT | CASSERSGSGELFF
TRBJ2-3 | NA | TRBV9 | 16 | TRBD2 | TGTGCCAGCAGCACTTTTAGCGGGGGGGCCGCAGATACGCAGTATTTT | CASSTFSGGAADTQYF
TRBJ2-3 | NA | TRBV4-3 | 14 | NA | TGCGCCAGCAGCCAGGATTTAGTGGTTCACGGGCAGTATTTT | CASSQDLVVHGQYF
TRBJ2-3 | few | TRBV5-4 | 15 | NA | TGTGCCAGCAGCTTGAACTACCCGATGACAGATACGCAGTATTTT | CASSLNYPMTDTQYF
TRBJ1-6 | NA | TRBV5-4 | 13 | NA | TGTGCCAGCAGCTTAGGGTTGGATTCACCCCTCCACTTT | CASSLGLDSPLHF
TRBJ2-7 | NA | TRBV2 | 12 | NA | TGTGCCAGCACAGGGATAGGATACGAGCAGTACTTC | CASTGIGYEQYF
TRBJ1-6 | once | TRBV7-3 | 14 | NA | TGTGCCAGCAGCTTATTTGGGGTGGGTTCACCCCTCCACTTT | CASSLFGVGSPLHF
TRBJ2-3 | NA | TRBV18 | 13 | NA | TGTGCCAGCTCACCATCGAGGTCAGATACGCAGTATTTT | CASSPSRSDTQYF
TRBJ2-2 | NA | TRBV28 | 13 | NA | TGTGCCAGCAGTCCGAGGTCCCCCGGGGAGCTGTTTTTT | CASSPRSPGELFF
TRBJ2-5 | NA | TRBV7-9 | 14 | TRBD1 | TGTGCCAGCAGCCCGGGGACAGCCCAAGAGACCCAGTACTTC | CASSPGTAQETQYF
TRBJ1-2 | NA | TRBV6-5 | 14 | NA | TGTGCCAGCAGAAAAGGGACGTTAGGGTATGGCTACACCTTC | CASRKGTLGYGYTF
TRBJ2-3 | NA | TRBV7-6 | 14 | NA | TGTGCCAGCAGCCCGGGACGCCGCATAGATACGCAGTATTTT | CASSPGRRIDTQYF
TRBJ2-3 | NA | TRBV21-1 | 19 | NA | TGTGCCAGCACCAAACCTGGGACAGGTTTAGCCCCGTTTCTCCATACGCAGTATTTT | CASTKPGTGLAPFLHTQYF
TRBJ2-1 | NA | TRBV2 | 15 | TRBD2 | TGTGCCAGCAGCGGGGGGGGATTCTCCTACAATGAGCAGTTCTTC | CASSGGGFSYNEQFF
TRBJ1-5 | NA | TRBV7-8 | 14 | TRBD1 | TGTGCCAGCAGCTACGGCCAGGGGGTCTCGTCCCAGCATTTT | CASSYGQGVSSQHF
TRBJ1-5 | NA | TRBV4-1 | 15 | NA | TGCGCCAGCAGCCAAGACGACTATCCCAATCAGCCCCAGCATTTT | CASSQDDYPNQPQHF
TRBJ1-5 | NA | TRBV19 | 15 | NA | TGTGCCAGTAGTATAGGAGCGGTCTACAATCAGCCCCAGCATTTT | CASSIGAVYNQPQHF
TRBJ2-6 | NA | TRBV4-2 | 15 | NA | TGTGCCAGCAGCCAAGATCGCAGGGGGGCCAACGTCCTGACTTTC | CASSQDRRGANVLTF
TRBJ1-1 | few | TRBV7-3 | 15 | NA | TGTGCCAGCAGCTTAAACCCAGGGCATAACACTGAAGCTTTCTTT | CASSLNPGHNTEAFF
TRBJ2-2 | NA | TRBV10-2 | 15 | NA | TGCGCCAGCAGTGCCGGGACATCGAACACCGGGGAGCTGTTTTTT | CASSAGTSNTGELFF
TRBJ1-2 | NA | TRBV20-1 | 11 | TRBD1 | TGCAGGCTACAGGGGGCGTATGGCTACACCTTC | CRLQGAYGYTF
TRBJ1-5 | NA | TRBV28 | 15 | TRBD1 | TGTGCCAGCAGTTCCCTGCAGGGGGGCAATCAGCCCCAGCATTTT | CASSSLQGGNQPQHF
TRBJ2-3 | NA | TRBV5-4 | 17 | TRBD2 | TGTGCCAGCAGCCGGGGGGGTGTGTTAGCCAGCACAGATACGCAGTATTTT | CASSRGGVLASTDTQYF
TRBJ2-1 | NA | TRBV11-2 | 15 | NA | TGTGCCAGCAGCTTAAACGGGGGGCTCGGCAATGAGCAGTTCTTC | CASSLNGGLGNEQFF
TRBJ1-1 | NA | TRBV30 | 13 | NA | TGTGCCTGGAGTGTAGGTCTGGACACTGAAGCTTTCTTT | CAWSVGLDTEAFF